Given below is one T cell receptor (beta chain) in context. Its antigen is currently not known. No much larger clone exists at a distance of one base, and base qualities are not known. This specimen belongs to a study of shared clonotypes between healthy human individuals (dated by TCRdb to the early 2020s). For context, the study as a whole: A few men and two women, aged 18 to 49 years, made up the cohort. To increase sequencing depth and limit assay-specific biases, TCR repertoire library preparation and sequencing were carried out by different laboratories using diverse techniques. For each donor, three plates each were used for CD4 naive and CD4 memory, two plates were used for CD8 naive, and one plate was used for CD8 memory. To estimate repertoire size and how much clonotype sharing occurs between individuals, the study deeply sequenced the blood TCR repertoires of about 5 healthy adults. Between about 0.8 and 9 billion PBMCs per donor were obtained by leukapheresis.

For CDR1 and CDR2, the germline V gene (reference sequence) lists LNHDA and SQIVND. The V end gives up 3 bases and the J end 5 bases, leaving 2 bases in the junction not matched to a gene. From its cysteine to its phenylalanine, the CDR3 spans 13 amino acids. Kept here is only the CDR3 DNA, which spans 39 bases and is read in frame from base 1. TCR CDR3 regions were amplified from genomic DNA by multiplex PCR using the deep immunoSEQ assay. Extracted genomic DNA from each cell subset was spread evenly across all wells of several immunoSEQ 96-well plates, with each plate serving as a replicate. For sorted subsets, about 200 ng genomic DNA, equal to tens of thousands of T cell genomes, was loaded into each replicate PCR. The purified libraries were quantified using a Qubit 3.0 fluorometer, sized with a Bioanalyzer 2100, and then quantified again using the KAPA Library Quantification kit. A separate single-read 150-cycle Illumina NextSeq 550 flow cell was used to sequence each immunoSEQ 96-well plate. The original methods were these. Because only junctional sequences without quality scores were contained in the immunoSEQ output, filtering matching that applied to full-length reads could not be performed. Sequences were annotated with PyIR, a Python wrapper for IgBLAST v1.9, using IMGT germline references to assign V/J genes and CDR3. Reads were removed for weak V/J assignments (E-value above 1e-6), missing CDR3, stop codons, out-of-frame junctions, or ambiguous translated residues. V3J clonotypes were defined by identical inferred V gene, J gene, and CDR3 amino acid sequence. To compute the percentage overlap between repertoires, the number of shared unique clonotypes was divided by the size of the smaller repertoire. Richness of each repertoire was evaluated using RTK rarefaction, the Chao1 estimator, and Recon v2.1 estimates of unobserved clonotypes. For all TCRbeta clonotypes obtained by the gDNA method from several donors, generation probabilities were computed with OLGA. The clones in this table, taken by TCRdb from immuneACCESS, are in-frame only. Not every clone is retained; where verified, under half of the shortfall comes from an unresolved V gene, and the cause of the rest is unknown. V and J calls and clone size follow that table, whereas D and trimming were derived from the DNA. The sample table holds about 1.1 million clones, of which 75% to 80% were seen once. The top ten clonotypes cover around 0.61% of the sample.

The donors were healthy, HIV-negative adults who had no recently reported acute infections or vaccinations. All donors were Caucasian adults living in Nashville, Tennessee, USA. CD4+ T cells were enriched by magnetic negative selection, after which naive cells were positively selected on CD45RA and the negative fraction was taken as the memory subset. Blood was collected by leukapheresis, and PBMCs were isolated by Ficoll-Histopaque density gradient centrifugation and then cryopreserved in liquid nitrogen vapor phase. Purity and quantity of every magnetically sorted T cell population were checked by analytical flow cytometry. Each sorted fraction had its genomic DNA isolated and then quantified by UV absorbance on a Nanodrop 2000c. Study-wide findings and limitations: Incomplete sequencing was indicated by rarefaction of sorted-subset datasets, despite the large sequencing depth. Compared with non-shared clonotypes, clonotypes shared by all four sorted-subset donors had higher generation probabilities. Only blood was sampled, and tissue TCR repertoires likely differ from those in blood. Approximately 5% of naive CD4, approximately 3.7% of naive CD8, approximately 2.2% of memory CD4, and approximately 0.39% of memory CD8 clonotypes were shared across several donors. Naive subsets generally had larger estimated clonotype richness than memory subsets. Based on pairwise subsampling, the degree of clonotype sharing among donors was expected to be affected by sequencing depth. The genetic and exposure-history diversity represented was limited by the small number of donors.

This receptor was identified in a man between 18 and 35 years old in good health. Some clones in this sample may be carry-over from other donors' samples. Sequencing was done on a sample of memory CD4+ T cells from PBMCs. The cell subset or site label of this sample denotes: CD45RA-negative fraction. The chain was built from TRBV19 and TRBJ1-1; TRBD1 fits 8 bases in the junction. In nucleotide form, the sequence is TGTGCCAGTAGTATCTGGGACAGGACTGAAGCTTTCTTT. This gives the protein CASSIWDRTEAFF.